These 3 T cell receptor beta chains were all obtained from the same sample, sequenced in a study of cytomegalovirus exposure and HLA in healthy donors. The PCR made use of 60 Vbeta and 13 Jbeta primers. Sequencing used immunoSEQ multiplex PCR; TCRdb keeps in-frame clones, though not all of them. The table shows 70,000 to 80,000 clones, with around 84% occurring only once. Sequenced material: PBMCs. These receptors were collected from a woman in her thirties or forties in good health and CMV-seropositive.

The V and J genes are TRBV5-1 and TRBJ2-3; TRBD2 matches at 11 bases. The CDR3 is 16 residues long. Trimming took 3 bases from V and 0 from J; bases not matched to a gene: 3. The germline gives CDR1 SGHRS, CDR2 YFSETQ. The CDR3 loop is CASSWVAGGSTDTQYF. CDR3 coding DNA: TGCGCCAGCAGCTGGGTAGCGGGGGGGAGCACAGATACGCAGTATTTT.

The sample holds a few counts of this clone. The V call is TRBV7-9, the J call TRBJ2-1; 10 positions agree with TRBD2. The V and J ends lost 5 bases and 8 bases, in that order; junction bases with no gene match: 15. Germline V lookup: CDR1 SEHNR, CDR2 FQNEAQ (reference sequence). CDR3 length: 17 residues. CDR3 DNA sequence: TGTGCCAGCAGCCCAAGCGCTCGTCAGCGGGGGGGCTATGAGCAGTTCTTC. Translation: CASSPSARQRGGYEQFF.

This clone has more than one count but fewer than ten. The J gene is TRBJ1-1, the V gene TRBV4-2, with TRBD1 matching over 8 bases. Trimming removed 3 bases from V and 3 bases from J; junction bases left unmatched: 3. Germline V CDR1 and CDR2: LGHNA, YNFKEQ. There are 14 residues in the CDR3. In DNA form, the CDR3 reads TGTGCCAGCAGCCACGACAGGGGCGACACTGAAGCTTTCTTT. It specifies CASSHDRGDTEAFF.